Each of the 17 T cell receptor beta chains below was sequenced from the same sample in a study of blood T cell repertoires in COVID-19. Repertoires were generated with immunoSEQ multiplex PCR, while TCRdb's copy carries only in-frame clones and drops some. The table records about 140,000 clones, less than 85% of them present only once. The sequenced material came from peripheral blood. These receptors came from a woman older than 75 in a cohort sampled during active or convalescent COVID-19.

The V call is TRBV7-2, the J call TRBJ2-5; TRBD2 agrees at 7 bases. The CDR3 is 15 residues long. Germline trimming cut 7 bases from V and 5 bases from J; bases unmatched to any gene: 13. From germline, CDR1 is SGHTA and CDR2 FQGNSA. CDR3 sequence (DNA): TGTGCCAGCACAACTGTCAGCGGGGTAGGGGAGACCCAGTACTTC. It translates to CASTTVSGVGETQYF.

The CDR3 DNA follows: TGTGCCAGCAGTGACGACAGCTACAATGAGCAGTTCTTC. This codes for CASSDDSYNEQFF. This chain connects TRBV25-1 to TRBJ2-1; D perhaps matches TRBD1 (5 bases). V was trimmed by 3 bases and J by 3 bases, leaving 6 bases between them. CDR3 length equals 13 residues. Germline loops: CDR1 MGHDK, CDR2 SYGVNS.

This clone came up a few times. This rearrangement joins TRBV6-4 to TRBJ2-3; the match to TRBD2 covers 11 bases. V shed 5 bases and J 0 bases; nucleotides not matched to a gene: 1. There are 15 residues in the CDR3. Germline CDR1 and CDR2: MRHNA and SNTAGT. CDR3 in amino acids: CASSSSGGSTDTQYF. The CDR3 DNA follows: TGTGCCAGCAGTTCTAGCGGGGGGAGCACAGATACGCAGTATTTT.

This clone appeared a single time. The V call is TRBV20-1, the J call TRBJ1-1; a possible D gene is TRBD1 (5 bases). The CDR3 covers 12 residues. V was clipped by 3 bases and J by 8 bases, with 13 bases between them. The germline gives CDR1 DFQATT, CDR2 SNEGSKA (reference sequence). The CDR3 here is CSASLREAEAFF. The DNA for the CDR3 is TGCAGTGCTAGTCTCAGGGAGGCCGAAGCTTTCTTT.

The rearrangement joins TRBV5-1 to TRBJ1-2; 7 bases are a match to TRBD1. With V trimmed by 0 bases and J by 7 bases, 6 bases remained unmatched. This CDR3 has 14 amino acids. Germline CDR1 SGHRS, CDR2 YFSETQ. The CDR3 protein is CASSLALGQTGYTF. The CDR3 bases are TGCGCCAGCAGCTTGGCCCTGGGACAGACTGGCTACACCTTC.

CDR3 in DNA: TGTGCCAGCAGCTCTAGCGGGGGTAGCACAGATACGCAGTATTTT. Protein: CASSSSGGSTDTQYF. The chain has TRBV5-6 and TRBJ2-3; 10 bases are shared with TRBD2. Trimming took 3 bases from V and 0 from J; bases not matched to a gene: 1. The germline V gene encodes CDR1 SGHDT and CDR2 YYEEEE. The CDR3 extends over 15 amino acids.

This chain links TRBV23-1 with TRBJ2-7, with D possibly matching TRBD1 (5 bases). TRBV23-1 is treated as an ORF (open reading frame) with a function not yet certain. The CDR3 sequence is 17 residues long. The V end lost 0 bases, the J end lost 6 bases, and 21 bases lay between the germline ends. DNA for the CDR3: TGCGCCAGCAGTCAATCGTTTCTGGGGCCCCGAGGTGGCGAGCAGTACTTC. Residues: CASSQSFLGPRGGEQYF.

The chain has TRBV5-4 and TRBJ1-2; TRBD1 agrees at 9 bases. The CDR3 totals 13 residues. CDR1 SGHNT and CDR2 YYREEE come from the germline V gene (reference sequence). Losses at the gene ends were 0 bases for V and 6 bases for J; bases not matched to a gene: 0. This chain's CDR3 is CASSLGQGDGYTF. CDR3 sequence (DNA): TGTGCCAGCAGCTTGGGACAGGGGGATGGCTACACCTTC.

This chain joins TRBV7-4 and TRBJ2-7; D may be TRBD2 (6 bases). The CDR3 is 15 amino acids. Germline assignment: CDR1 SGHVT and CDR2 SQSDAQ. V was pared by 5 bases and J by 0 bases, with 14 bases between. In DNA, the CDR3 is TGTGCCAGCAGCGGATCAGGGAGGCCCTCCTACGAGCAGTACTTC. This gives the protein CASSGSGRPSYEQYF.

The chain is built from TRBV6-7 and TRBJ2-5; 10 nucleotides line up with TRBD2. TRBV6-7 belongs to the ORF category, with a function that is uncertain. The CDR3 consists of 15 residues. The ends lost 7 bases at V and 7 bases at J; junction bases unmatched: 12. CDR3 sequence: CASTPPSGGEGTQYF. The CDR3 DNA reads TGTGCCAGCACCCCCCCTAGCGGGGGTGAAGGGACCCAGTACTTC.

This chain links TRBV5-4 with TRBJ1-2; no clear D gene. Looked up from germline, CDR1 is SGHNT and CDR2 is YYREEE (reference sequence). This CDR3 has 14 amino acids. Deletions cut 4 bases from V and 2 bases from J, with 12 bases between. CDR3 amino acids: CASSRHGLNYGYTF. Here the CDR3 DNA reads TGTGCCAGCAGCCGGCACGGACTGAACTATGGCTACACCTTC.

The chain couples TRBV6-5 to TRBJ2-2; 12 positions match TRBD2. Germline V lookup: CDR1 MNHEY, CDR2 SVGAGI. The CDR3 loop spans 15 amino acids. The junction had 8 bases not matched to a gene; V was cut back by 10 bases and J by 5 bases. The CDR3 region is CAILGLAGQTGELFF. The CDR3 DNA reads TGTGCCATCCTCGGACTAGCGGGGCAGACCGGGGAGCTGTTTTTT.

The chain is built from TRBV6-6 and TRBJ2-5, with TRBD1 as a possible D gene (5 bases). The CDR3 totals 14 residues. Germline CDR1 and CDR2: MNHNY and SVGAGI (reference sequence). The ends were cut back, 6 bases at V and 5 bases at J, with 16 bases in the middle. The CDR3 DNA sequence: TGTGCCAGCAGGGGCCAGGGCCCCGGGGAGACCCAGTACTTC. It translates to CASRGQGPGETQYF.

This clone was counted a few times. The chain joins TRBV6-1 to TRBJ1-5; D possibly corresponds to TRBD1 (5 bases). Deletions cut 0 bases from V and 9 bases from J, with 12 bases between. Germline V gene lookup returns CDR1 MNHNS and CDR2 SASEGT. The CDR3 loop spans 14 amino acids. This CDR3 reads CASSEARAISPQHF. CDR3 sequence (DNA): TGTGCCAGCAGTGAAGCCAGGGCCATATCGCCCCAGCATTTT.

The chain joins TRBV6-5 to TRBJ2-1; 9 nucleotides align to TRBD1. V lost 6 bases, J lost 4 bases, and 7 bases stayed unmatched. The CDR3 contains 15 residues. CDR1 and CDR2 from the germline V gene are MNHEY and SVGAGI. The CDR3 DNA follows: TGTGCCAGCAGACCGGACAGGGGAAAATACAATGAGCAGTTCTTC. Translated: CASRPDRGKYNEQFF.

The gene calls are TRBV7-2 and TRBJ1-1; perhaps TRBD1 as D (6 bases). The CDR3 consists of 15 residues. Germline CDR1 reads SGHTA; CDR2 reads FQGNSA. Trimming took off 4 bases at V and 1 base at J, with 13 bases between the two ends. As DNA, the CDR3 is TGTGCCAGCAGCTCCTACGGGGGGGCGAACACTGAAGCTTTCTTT. Amino acid sequence: CASSSYGGANTEAFF. The full variable domain, with the rest looked up from reference TRBV7-2 and TRBJ1-1, is GAGVSQSPSNKVTEKGKDVELRCDPISGHTALYWYRQSLGQGLEFLIYFQGNSAPDKSGLPSDRFSAERTGGSVSTLTIQRTQQEDSAVYLCASSSYGGANTEAFFGQGTRLTVV.

J is TRBJ2-7 and V is TRBV19; possibly TRBD1 for D (6 bases). The germline gives CDR1 LNHDA, CDR2 SQIVND (reference sequence). Trimming shortened V by 5 bases and J by 5 bases, and 10 bases separated the two germline ends. This CDR3 is 12 amino acids long. This CDR3 reads CASSQQGHEQYV. DNA for the CDR3: TGTGCCAGTAGTCAACAGGGCCACGAGCAGTACGTC.